A single sample gave rise to the 28 T cell receptor beta chains below, sequenced in a study of blood T cell repertoires in COVID-19. Sequencing used immunoSEQ multiplex PCR; TCRdb keeps in-frame clones, though not all of them. The sample carries about 90,000 clones, 70% to 90% recorded once. Sequenced: peripheral blood. The receptors originated from a woman in her seventies with active or convalescent COVID-19.

The chain is built from TRBV6-2 or TRBV6-3 and TRBJ1-2, with D uncertain. The CDR3 runs to 11 residues. Deletions cut 5 bases from V and 6 bases from J, with 7 bases between. The V gene's germline CDR1 is MNHEY and CDR2 SVGEGT. The CDR3 loop reads CASSRGHGYTF. In DNA form, the CDR3 reads TGTGCCAGCAGTCGAGGGCATGGCTACACCTTC.

This clone was found once. This chain links TRBV5-1 with TRBJ1-5; D call uncertain. V gave up 0 bases and J gave up 5 bases, with 9 bases separating them. CDR1 SGHRS and CDR2 YFSETQ come from the germline V gene. This CDR3 spans 14 amino acids. CDR3 loop: CASSLDSLDQPQHF. The CDR3 DNA reads TGCGCCAGCAGCTTGGACAGCTTAGATCAGCCCCAGCATTTT.

The genes are TRBV9 and TRBJ2-3; a weak D match, TRBD1 (5 bases). CDR1 is SGDLS, CDR2 YYNGEE, per germline. Trimming took 4 bases from V and 4 from J, leaving 19 bases between them. The CDR3 sequence is 16 residues long. DNA for the CDR3: TGTGCCAGCAGCTTGCTACAGGACGAAGGGGCAGATACGCAGTATTTT. It is translated as CASSLLQDEGADTQYF.

This sequence joins TRBV5-1 and TRBJ2-3; D unresolved. The CDR3 runs 15 residues. Germline V gene lookup returns CDR1 SGHRS and CDR2 YFSETQ. The ends were cut back, 5 bases at V and 3 bases at J, with 16 bases in the middle. The CDR3 region is CASRLAGLGTDTQYF. The CDR3 nucleotides are TGCGCCAGCAGGCTCGCAGGCCTCGGTACAGATACGCAGTATTTT.

This clone was seen only once. The rearrangement links TRBV28 to TRBJ1-3; 10 nucleotides line up with TRBD1. The CDR3 is 19 residues long. The trim removed 7 bases at V and 2 bases at J, leaving 17 bases unmatched. Germline V gene sequence: CDR1 MDHEN, CDR2 SYDVKM. Written as DNA, the CDR3 is TGTGCCAGCACTAACGCCCCTGGGGACAGGGGAAGCCCTGGAAACACCATATATTTT. Translation: CASTNAPGDRGSPGNTIYF.

Concerning this clone: Other DNA sequences of this sample code for an identical CDR3. This chain links TRBV6-2 or TRBV6-3 with TRBJ2-1; the D is unclear. The length of the CDR3 is 13 residues. V shed 5 bases and J shed 1 base, with 6 bases lying between them. Per germline, CDR1 MNHEY and CDR2 SVGEGT. CDR3 nucleotide sequence: TGTGCCAGCAGTCCCGGGTCCTACAATGAGCAGTTCTTC. Translating gives CASSPGSYNEQFF.

This clone was observed once. CDR3 amino acids: CASSVPGQGGPGELFF. In DNA, the CDR3 is TGTGCCAGCAGCGTCCCGGGACAGGGGGGGCCCGGGGAGCTGTTTTTT. The chain couples TRBV7-6 to TRBJ2-2, with TRBD1 identical over 11 bases. This CDR3 is built from 16 residues. Germline CDR1 and CDR2: SGHVS and FNYEAQ. V was pared by 5 bases and J by 6 bases, with 8 bases of the junction left unmatched.

In this sample, this clone turned up a few times. The V gene is TRBV10-3, the J gene TRBJ1-1; D is undetermined. Trimming cost V 11 bases and J 1 base, with 14 bases left between them. The CDR3 consists of 13 residues. Germline CDR1 and CDR2: ENHRY and SYGVKD. The CDR3 nucleotides are TGTGCCCACAAGAATCCGGGGAACACTGAAGCTTTCTTT. Encoded protein: CAHKNPGNTEAFF.

This clone was observed a few times. The rearrangement joins TRBV7-9 to TRBJ2-2, with TRBD1 as a possible D gene (6 bases). The CDR3 runs to 14 residues. Per the germline V gene, CDR1 is SEHNR and CDR2 is FQNEAQ (reference sequence). The germline V and J ends were trimmed by 2 bases and 5 bases, with 9 bases remaining between them. CDR3 protein: CASSLRGSTGELFF. CDR3 in DNA: TGTGCCAGCAGCTTAAGGGGGAGTACCGGGGAGCTGTTTTTT.

The rearrangement uses TRBV3-1 (or the pseudogene TRBV3-2) and TRBJ1-6; possibly TRBD1 for D (5 bases). Trimming left V 0 bases short and J 0 bases short, with 21 bases between. From germline, CDR1 is LGHDT and CDR2 YNNKEL (reference sequence). This CDR3 spans 21 amino acids. CDR3 residues: CASSQERKGEWQSSYNSPLHF. The CDR3 DNA is TGTGCCAGCAGCCAAGAACGTAAAGGGGAATGGCAAAGCTCCTATAATTCACCCCTCCACTTT.

The rearrangement links TRBV28 to TRBJ1-5, with TRBD1 identical over 8 bases. Germline CDR1 and CDR2: MDHEN and SYDVKM. CDR3 length equals 12 residues. The CDR3 region is CLTGDSNQPQHF. The CDR3 bases are TGTCTGACAGGGGATAGCAATCAGCCCCAGCATTTT.

This clone was picked up a small number of times. The V gene is TRBV4-3, the J gene TRBJ2-2, with D possibly being TRBD1 (6 bases). Germline V gene data show CDR1 as LGHNA and CDR2 as YSLEER. The length of the CDR3 is 13 residues. Trimming cost V 11 bases and J 8 bases, with 18 bases left between them. The CDR3: CAQTQGHLGELFF. DNA of the CDR3: TGCGCCCAAACCCAGGGACACCTTGGGGAGCTGTTTTTT.

This chain links TRBV28 with TRBJ1-2; TRBD1 agrees at 7 bases. Germline CDR1 MDHEN, CDR2 SYDVKM. The J segment lost 6 bases and the V segment lost 9 bases, leaving 10 bases of the junction unmatched. The CDR3 is made up of 13 amino acids. CDR3 sequence: CASHRDSYDGYTF. The CDR3 coding sequence is TGTGCCAGTCACCGGGACAGCTACGATGGCTACACCTTC.

This clone was counted a single time. V usage is TRBV5-4 and J usage is TRBJ2-7; possibly TRBD2 for D (6 bases). CDR1 and CDR2 from the germline V gene are SGHNT and YYREEE (reference sequence). The CDR3 is 15 residues long. V gave up 3 bases and J gave up 6 bases, with 19 bases separating them. This chain's CDR3 is CASSSTRDFNLEQYF. The DNA of the CDR3 is TGTGCCAGCAGCTCAACCCGGGACTTTAACCTCGAGCAGTACTTC. Full variable domain (outside the CDR3, taken from reference TRBV5-4 and TRBJ2-7): ETGVTQSPTHLIKTRGQQVTLRCSSQSGHNTVSWYQQALGQGPQFIFQYYREEENGRGNFPPRFSGLQFPNYSSELNVNALELDDSALYLCASSSTRDFNLEQYFGPGTRLTVT.

This chain connects TRBV3-1 (or the pseudogene TRBV3-2) to TRBJ1-2, with 8 bases identical to TRBD1. This CDR3 comprises 15 residues. V was clipped by 4 bases and J by 4 bases; unmatched bases: 8. The germline V gene has CDR1 LGHDT and CDR2 YNNKEL (reference sequence). CDR3 protein: CASSPWDRPFYGYTF. As DNA, the CDR3 is TGTGCCAGCAGCCCCTGGGACAGGCCCTTCTATGGCTACACCTTC.

The chain couples TRBV6-2 or TRBV6-3 to TRBJ2-5; 12 nucleotides line up with TRBD2. After removal of 5 bases from V and 5 bases from J, the junction contained 9 bases not matched to a gene. Germline V gene lookup returns CDR1 MNHEY and CDR2 SVGEGT. CDR3 size: 16 residues. This chain's CDR3 is CASSTPLAGGPETQYF. The CDR3 DNA reads as TGTGCCAGCAGTACCCCTCTAGCGGGGGGGCCCGAGACCCAGTACTTC.

The J gene is TRBJ1-2, the V gene TRBV6-5; tentatively, D is TRBD1 (5 bases). The CDR3 covers 13 residues. Germline values: CDR1 MNHEY, CDR2 SVGAGI. The V end was cut by 4 bases, the J end by 4 bases, with 10 bases between. The CDR3 DNA is TGTGCCAGCAGTTTGTTCACAGGCTATGGCTACACCTTC. Its protein product is CASSLFTGYGYTF.

The chain has TRBV7-9 and TRBJ1-1, with 7 positions matching TRBD1. With V trimmed by 5 bases and J by 4 bases, 7 bases remained unmatched. Looked up from germline, CDR1 is SEHNR and CDR2 is FQNEAQ (reference sequence). The CDR3 extends over 14 amino acids. The CDR3 coding sequence is TGTGCCAGCAGCCCGGTGGGACAGAGCACTGAAGCTTTCTTT. Its protein is CASSPVGQSTEAFF.

The rearrangement links TRBV11-2 to TRBJ1-2; weak D call: TRBD1 (5 bases). The CDR3 is made up of 13 amino acids. Deletions cut 5 bases from V and 2 bases from J, with 9 bases between. Per the germline V gene, CDR1 is SGHAT and CDR2 is FQNNGV. This chain's CDR3 is CASSIQGNYGYTF. The CDR3 nucleotides read TGTGCCAGCAGCATTCAGGGAAACTATGGCTACACCTTC.

This chain links TRBV5-4 with TRBJ1-1, with 8 bases lining up with TRBD1. After removal of 5 bases from V and 3 bases from J, the junction contained 6 bases not matched to a gene. Germline V gene sequence: CDR1 SGHNT, CDR2 YYREEE (reference sequence). The CDR3 has 14 amino acids. This CDR3 is CASSITGGHTEAFF. CDR3 bases: TGTGCCAGCAGTATAACAGGGGGGCACACTGAAGCTTTCTTT.

The chain employs TRBV2 and TRBJ2-5; 7 bases map to TRBD2. The ends lost 6 bases at V and 1 base at J; junction bases unmatched: 8. The germline CDR1 and CDR2 sequences are SNHLY and FYNNEI. The CDR3 has 15 amino acids. As DNA, the CDR3 is TGTGCCAGCAGCCACCCGGGGACTACCCAAGAGACCCAGTACTTC. Protein: CASSHPGTTQETQYF. Full variable domain (outside the CDR3, taken from reference TRBV2 and TRBJ2-5): EPEVTQTPSHQVTQMGQEVILRCVPISNHLYFYWYRQILGQKVEFLVSFYNNEISEKSEIFDDQFSVERPDGSNFTLKIRSTKLEDSAMYFCASSHPGTTQETQYFGPGTRLLVL.

This clone was counted a single time. The rearrangement uses TRBV3-1 (or the pseudogene TRBV3-2) and TRBJ1-1; 10 bases fit TRBD1. Per germline, CDR1 LGHDT and CDR2 YNNKEL (reference sequence). The ends lost 5 bases at V and 6 bases at J; junction bases unmatched: 6. The CDR3 consists of 14 residues. The DNA for the CDR3 is TGTGCCAGCAGCGGCAGACAGGGGGCATCTGAAGCTTTCTTT. Translating gives CASSGRQGASEAFF.

A remark on this clone: A read error may produce the germline difference seen at one junction end. This chain joins TRBV19 and TRBJ1-1, with D tentatively TRBD1 (5 bases). CDR3 length: 14 residues. Per germline, CDR1 LNHDA and CDR2 SQIVND (reference sequence). The CDR3 sequence: CASSIGADSPARLF. The CDR3 DNA reads as TGTGCCAGTAGTATAGGGGCCGACAGTCCCGCCCGGCTCTTT.

CDR3 DNA sequence: TGTGCCAGCAGCTTGCGCACCCAACGGAGGGATGGCTACACCTTC. Its protein is CASSLRTQRRDGYTF. The chain uses TRBV5-4 and TRBJ1-2; D call uncertain. The CDR3 extends over 15 amino acids. Germline CDR1 is SGHNT and CDR2 is YYREEE (reference sequence). The V and J ends lost 1 base and 6 bases respectively, with 16 bases between them.

This chain joins TRBV19 and TRBJ1-5, with 8 bases identical to TRBD1. This CDR3 is 15 amino acids long. The germline V gene has CDR1 LNHDA and CDR2 SQIVND (reference sequence). Trimming at V came to 4 bases and at J to 7 bases, leaving 9 bases not matched to a gene. CDR3 coding DNA: TGTGCCAGTAGTACCGACAGGGGATCGTGGCAGCCCCAGCATTTT. It is translated as CASSTDRGSWQPQHF.

This chain joins TRBV5-1 and TRBJ1-1; maybe TRBD1 (5 bases). From germline, CDR1 is SGHRS and CDR2 YFSETQ. The CDR3 extends over 16 amino acids. Trimming took off 0 bases at V and 2 bases at J, with 14 bases between the two ends. CDR3 residues: CASSLEGRGRNTEAFF. The CDR3 nucleotides read TGCGCCAGCAGCTTGGAGGGTAGGGGCAGAAACACTGAAGCTTTCTTT.

This clone is a singleton in its sample. The rearrangement uses TRBV7-2 and TRBJ1-2; the match to TRBD1 covers 9 bases. Germline V CDR1 and CDR2: SGHTA, FQGNSA. V lost 5 bases and J lost 6; bases outside the gene matches: 4. The CDR3 is 13 residues long. In DNA, the CDR3 is TGTGCCAGCAGCGTCGACAGGGGGGATGGCTACACCTTC. This gives the protein CASSVDRGDGYTF.

The rearrangement joins TRBV9 to TRBJ1-2, with D unclear. The V and J ends lost 0 bases and 2 bases respectively, with 5 bases between them. The CDR3 contains 13 residues. In germline, CDR1 is SGDLS, CDR2 YYNGEE. The CDR3: CASSVAGNYGYTF. The CDR3 bases are TGTGCCAGCAGCGTAGCCGGGAACTATGGCTACACCTTC.